This T cell receptor beta chain is from a study of blood T cell repertoires in COVID-19 (dated by TCRdb to 2019 to 2021). Background on the whole study: The collaborator samples originated in the United States, Italy and Spain and spanned the acute and convalescent phases of COVID-19. The material from the prospective study consisted of cDNA or gDNA derived from T cells, B-cell-depleted T cells, or PBMCs. Deeply sampled blood TCRbeta repertoires from subjects exposed to, actively infected with, or recovered from COVID-19 were included in the dataset. The repertoires were released in a freely available public database intended as a resource for research on the immune response to SARS-CoV-2. The samples were drawn from two sources: the first 160 participants of the ongoing ImmuneRACE study, and 950 to 1,500 subjects contributed by 6 global collaborators. Nearly every sample came with metadata listing a de-identified subject ID, COVID-19 status, age in years and sex. Where HLA class I and class II types were available, the types were taken from metadata supplied by the sample provider, not from assay-based typing. On the study overall, not on this receptor specifically: Clinical and demographic metadata were provided uncurated, with the amount varying by source and participant.

The CDR3 numbers 15 residues from cysteine through phenylalanine. Just CDR3 DNA is preserved here, 45 bases in frame from base 1. The germline V gene (reference sequence) provides CDR1 LNHDA and CDR2 SQIVND. Compared with germline, V lacks 8 bases and J lacks 1 base; bases without a gene match: 6. TCRbeta CDR3 regions were amplified from genomic DNA using the immunoSEQ Assay, a bias-controlled multiplex PCR. As for the original processing: The number of nucleated cells in each sample was estimated by amplification of reference gene primers within the assay. To quantify the absolute abundance of each unique TCRbeta CDR3 rearrangement, sequence reads were collapsed and filtered. For each sample, productive Simpson clonality was calculated as the square root of Simpson's diversity index over productive rearrangements. Drawn from immuneACCESS, this table holds only the in-frame rearrangements with V and J called that TCRdb kept. Clones are partly lost; checked studies trace under half to an unresolved V gene and leave the rest unexplained. For V, J and clone size, that table is used; D and trimming come from the DNA. The sample contains some 370,000 clones, around 91% of them found a single time. Around 7% of the sample goes to the ten largest clones.

Whole blood was collected in K2EDTA tubes by collaborating institutions according to the institutions' own protocols. Collaborator samples were shipped for TCRbeta analysis as frozen whole blood, isolated PBMCs, or DNA extracted from either sample type. A note on this clone: Its target antigen remains unknown. There are no base qualities to consult, and no much larger clone falls within one base.

This TCR was recovered from a man aged 18 to 29 with active or convalescent COVID-19. The sequence is built from TRBV19 and TRBJ2-2; 8 junctional bases match TRBD2. What was sequenced was peripheral blood. The sequence in DNA is TGTGCCAGTCGGGGGGGGAGAAAGAACACCGGGGAGCTGTTTTTT. Its protein reads: CASRGGRKNTGELFF.